Reported below is one TCR beta chain. Other DNA sequences of this sample code for an identical CDR3. The source of the sample is a study of blood T cell repertoires in COVID-19. Study in general: Some COVID-19 samples were acute and others convalescent; all came from the United States, Italy and Spain.

The assay was immunoSEQ multiplex PCR, and TCRdb's table has in-frame clones only and misses some. The table lists 150,000 to 200,000 clones, roughly 90% of them singletons. Germline V gene data show CDR1 as SGHTA and CDR2 as FQGTGA. The CDR3 loop spans 13 amino acids. The V and J ends lost 1 base and 7 bases respectively, with 5 bases between them. The sample comprised peripheral blood. V usage is TRBV7-3 and J usage is TRBJ1-6; the D is unclear. This receptor was identified in a man in his fifties or sixties with acute or convalescent COVID-19. This CDR3 is CASSLNTNSPLHF. In DNA, the CDR3 is TGTGCCAGCAGCTTAAACACGAATTCACCCCTCCACTTT. The full variable domain, with the rest looked up from reference TRBV7-3 and TRBJ1-6, is GAGVSQTPSNKVTEKGKYVELRCDPISGHTALYWYRQSLGQGPEFLIYFQGTGAADDSGLPNDRFFAVRPEGSVSTLKIQRTERGDSAVYLCASSLNTNSPLHFGNGTRLTVT.